The rows below give T cell receptor beta chains drawn from one sample of a study of T cell responses to AZD1222 COVID-19 vaccine. Assay used: immunoSEQ multiplex PCR; TCRdb lists only in-frame clones, some missing. The data hold some 60,000 clones, with roughly 84% observed a single time. The material was peripheral blood, obtained on day 0 of AZD1222 vaccination. Receptor source: an adult in good health. Both conserved end residues are part of each CDR3. A D gene is named only where the DNA matches it firmly. Rows may omit the clone size; those that give it use once, few, many or a size class.

J	V	D	size	CDR3	DNA
TRBJ2-2	TRBV6-6	-	-	CASTPGETGELFF	TGTGCCAGCACCCCCGGGGAGACCGGGGAGCTGTTTTTT
TRBJ1-5	TRBV7-3	-	-	CASSFDAGQPQHF	TGTGCCAGCAGCTTTGATGCAGGGCAGCCCCAGCATTTT
TRBJ2-7	TRBV5-1	-	-	CASSIRSPSYEQYF	TGCGCCAGCAGCATCAGGAGCCCCTCCTACGAGCAGTACTTC
TRBJ2-7	TRBV4-1	TRBD2	-	CASSQDSMAGGRDSYEQYF	TGCGCCAGCAGCCAAGATTCAATGGCGGGAGGTCGAGACTCCTACGAGCAGTACTTC
TRBJ2-6	TRBV5-4	-	-	CASSANQGPNVLTF	TGTGCCAGCAGCGCGAATCAGGGACCCAACGTCCTGACTTTC
TRBJ2-2	TRBV11-3	-	once	CASSFGGPTGELFF	TGTGCCAGCAGCTTCGGGGGGCCCACCGGGGAGCTGTTTTTT
TRBJ1-5	TRBV5-4	-	-	CASSLQGQGQPQHF	TGTGCCAGCAGCTTGCAGGGGCAGGGTCAGCCCCAGCATTTT
TRBJ1-6	TRBV5-6	-	-	CASSPGTLNSPLHF	TGTGCCAGCAGCCCCGGGACCCTTAATTCACCCCTCCACTTT
TRBJ1-1	TRBV15	TRBD1	-	CATSVLQGYTEAFF	TGTGCCACCAGCGTATTACAGGGGTACACTGAAGCTTTCTTT
TRBJ2-5	TRBV7-7	TRBD1	-	CASSMDRAETQYF	TGTGCCAGCAGCATGGACAGGGCGGAGACCCAGTACTTC
TRBJ2-4	TRBV7-9	TRBD1	-	CASSFGQGWNIQYF	TGTGCCAGCAGCTTTGGACAGGGTTGGAACATTCAGTACTTC
TRBJ2-3	TRBV2	TRBD1	-	CASSFRQGTDTQYF	TGTGCCAGCAGTTTTCGACAGGGAACAGATACGCAGTATTTT
TRBJ2-3	TRBV6-6	-	few	CASKGEGGTDTQYF	TGTGCCAGCAAGGGGGAGGGTGGGACAGATACGCAGTATTTT
TRBJ1-2	TRBV12-5	-	-	CASADDRNYGYTF	TGTGCTAGTGCCGACGACAGGAACTATGGCTACACCTTC
TRBJ2-2	TRBV2	TRBD2	-	CASSGSWTSGITGELFF	TGTGCCAGCAGTGGGTCCTGGACTAGCGGTATCACCGGGGAGCTGTTTTTT
TRBJ2-3	TRBV19	-	-	CASSITQSTDTQYF	TGTGCCAGTAGTATAACCCAGTCCACAGATACGCAGTATTTT
TRBJ1-2	TRBV5-1	-	-	CASSLATDYGYTF	TGCGCCAGCAGCTTGGCTACCGACTATGGCTACACCTTC
TRBJ1-5	TRBV21-1	-	-	CASFRDRVNQPQHF	TGTGCCAGCTTCCGGGACAGAGTAAATCAGCCCCAGCATTTT
TRBJ1-2	TRBV7-6	-	-	CASSSRGGAVNGYTF	TGTGCCAGCAGCTCCCGCGGGGGGGCCGTGAATGGCTACACCTTC
TRBJ1-2	TRBV24-1	-	-	CATSDPRGLTDGYTF	TGTGCCACCAGTGATCCCCGGGGATTAACGGATGGCTACACCTTC
TRBJ1-1	TRBV19	-	few	CASKGVWLNTEAFF	TGTGCCAGTAAAGGCGTTTGGCTGAACACTGAAGCTTTCTTT
TRBJ2-1	TRBV6-2/TRBV6-3	TRBD2	-	CASSKGLESNEQFF	TGTGCCAGCAGTAAAGGACTAGAAAGCAATGAGCAGTTCTTC
TRBJ2-7	TRBV28	TRBD2	medium-sized	CASSSRVLGGVYEQYF	TGTGCCAGCAGTTCGAGAGTTTTGGGAGGGGTCTACGAGCAGTACTTC
TRBJ2-1	TRBV29-1	TRBD2	-	CSVPHRDSFSGESYNEQFF	TGCAGCGTTCCCCACAGGGATTCCTTTAGCGGGGAATCCTACAATGAGCAGTTCTTC
TRBJ2-7	TRBV3-1/TRBV3-2	-	-	CASSQVETGRNEQYF	TGTGCCAGCAGCCAAGTAGAGACAGGGAGGAACGAGCAGTACTTC
TRBJ2-3	TRBV12-5	-	-	CASGLVLPPITGTNYYTDTQYF	TGTGCTAGTGGTTTGGTACTCCCCCCTATTACCGGGACAAATTATTACACAGATACGCAGTATTTT
TRBJ1-3	TRBV6-5	-	-	CASSYAAGGGNTIYF	TGTGCCAGCAGTTACGCAGCCGGAGGAGGAAACACCATATATTTT
TRBJ1-2	TRBV25-1	-	-	CASSEYRVGYTF	TGTGCCAGCAGTGAGTACAGGGTAGGCTACACCTTC
TRBJ1-5	TRBV12-3/TRBV12-4	TRBD1	-	CASSLAGTGEHF	TGTGCCAGCAGTTTAGCCGGGACAGGAGAGCATTTT